This T cell receptor (beta chain) was captured in a study of patients and donors after allogeneic stem cell transplantation. This CDR3 contains 14 residues. Trimming took 5 bases from V and 6 from J; bases not matched to a gene: 10. Looked up from germline, CDR1 is DFQATT and CDR2 is SNEGSKA (reference sequence). TCRdb processed the RT-PCR reads anew with MiXCR; each CDR3 protein has one entry. The repertoire consists of hundreds of thousands of distinct CDR3 sequences, with 16% occurring once and the leading ten covering around 7.9%. The sample was blood, either unsorted or a sorted T cell fraction (not recorded which). This clonotype was obtained from a human donor who was either an allogeneic HSCT recipient or a stem cell or donor lymphocyte infusion donor (not recorded which). It is not recorded whose cells these are; they may come from a transplant donor. The chain joins TRBV20-1 to TRBJ2-3, with 8 bases that match TRBD2. CDR3 sequence (DNA): TGCAGTGCTGACGGGGGGGCCAGGTCCGATACGCAGTATTTT. Encoded protein: CSADGGARSDTQYF.